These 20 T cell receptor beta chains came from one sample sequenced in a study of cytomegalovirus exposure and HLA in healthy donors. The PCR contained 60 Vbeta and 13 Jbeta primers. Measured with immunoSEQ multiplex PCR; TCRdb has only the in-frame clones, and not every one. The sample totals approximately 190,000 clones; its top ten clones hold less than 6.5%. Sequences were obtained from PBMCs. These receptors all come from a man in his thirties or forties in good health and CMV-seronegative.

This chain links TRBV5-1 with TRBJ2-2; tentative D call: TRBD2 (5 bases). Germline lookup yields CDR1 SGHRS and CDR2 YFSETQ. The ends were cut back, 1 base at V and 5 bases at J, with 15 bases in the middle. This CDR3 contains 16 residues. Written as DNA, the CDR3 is TGCGCCAGCAGCTTGTGGGCTCTAGCTGGGACCGGGGAGCTGTTTTTT. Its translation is CASSLWALAGTGELFF.

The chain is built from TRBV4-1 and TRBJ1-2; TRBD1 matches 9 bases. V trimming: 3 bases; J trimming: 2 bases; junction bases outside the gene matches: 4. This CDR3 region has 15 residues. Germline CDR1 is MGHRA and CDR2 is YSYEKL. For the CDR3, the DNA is TGCGCCAGCAGCCAGGGGACAGGGCCCAACTATGGCTACACCTTC. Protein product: CASSQGTGPNYGYTF.

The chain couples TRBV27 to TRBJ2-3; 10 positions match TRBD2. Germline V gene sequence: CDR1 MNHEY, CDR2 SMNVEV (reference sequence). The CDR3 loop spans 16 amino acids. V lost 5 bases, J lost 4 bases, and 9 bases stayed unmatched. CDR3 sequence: CASSPESGRAPDTQYF. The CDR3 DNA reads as TGTGCCAGCAGTCCCGAGAGCGGGAGGGCCCCAGATACGCAGTATTTT.

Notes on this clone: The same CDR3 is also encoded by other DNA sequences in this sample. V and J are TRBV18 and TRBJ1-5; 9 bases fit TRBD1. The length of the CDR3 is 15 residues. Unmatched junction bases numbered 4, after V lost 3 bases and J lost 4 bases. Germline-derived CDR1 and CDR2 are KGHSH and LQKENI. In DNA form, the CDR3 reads TGTGCCAGCTCACCTACCGGGACAGGGAATCAGCCCCAGCATTTT. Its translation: CASSPTGTGNQPQHF. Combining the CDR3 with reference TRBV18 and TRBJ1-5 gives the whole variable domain NAGVMQNPRHLVRRRGQEARLRCSPMKGHSHVYWYRQLPEEGLKFMVYLQKENIIDESGMPKERFSAEFPKEGPSILRIQQVVRGDSAAYFCASSPTGTGNQPQHFGDGTRLSIL.

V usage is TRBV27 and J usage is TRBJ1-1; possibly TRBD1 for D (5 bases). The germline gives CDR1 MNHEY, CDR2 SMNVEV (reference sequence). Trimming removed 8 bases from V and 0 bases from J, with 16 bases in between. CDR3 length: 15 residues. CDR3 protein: CASAGQAVMNTEAFF. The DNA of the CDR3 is TGTGCCAGCGCCGGACAAGCCGTTATGAACACTGAAGCTTTCTTT.

CDR3 sequence (DNA): TGTGCCAGCAGCGCCGGGACTAGCGGGACCGAGCAGTACTTC. It encodes CASSAGTSGTEQYF. The V call is TRBV6-5, the J call TRBJ2-7, with 13 bases fitting TRBD2. The J segment lost 6 bases and the V segment lost 6 bases, leaving 5 bases of the junction unmatched. CDR1 and CDR2 from the germline V gene are MNHEY and SVGAGI. CDR3 length equals 14 residues.

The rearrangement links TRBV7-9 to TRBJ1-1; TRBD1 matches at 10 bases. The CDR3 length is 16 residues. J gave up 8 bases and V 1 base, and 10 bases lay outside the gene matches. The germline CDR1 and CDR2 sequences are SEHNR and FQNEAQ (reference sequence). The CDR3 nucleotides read TGTGCCAGCAGCTTAGATCGGACAGGGGGGGTTGGCGAAGCTTTCTTT. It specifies CASSLDRTGGVGEAFF.

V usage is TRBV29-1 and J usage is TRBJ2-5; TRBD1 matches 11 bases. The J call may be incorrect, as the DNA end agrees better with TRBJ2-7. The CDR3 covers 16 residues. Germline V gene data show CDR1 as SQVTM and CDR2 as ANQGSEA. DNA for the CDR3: TGCAGCGTTGAAACGGGACAGGGGGAAAGCTCCTACGAGCAGTACTTC. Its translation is CSVETGQGESSYEQYF.

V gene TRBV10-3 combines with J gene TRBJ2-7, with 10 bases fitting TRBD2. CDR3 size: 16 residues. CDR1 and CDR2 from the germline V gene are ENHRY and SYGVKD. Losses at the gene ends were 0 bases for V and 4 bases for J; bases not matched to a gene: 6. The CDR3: CAISESAGTSVYEQYF. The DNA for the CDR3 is TGTGCCATCAGTGAGTCGGCCGGGACTAGCGTATACGAGCAGTACTTC.

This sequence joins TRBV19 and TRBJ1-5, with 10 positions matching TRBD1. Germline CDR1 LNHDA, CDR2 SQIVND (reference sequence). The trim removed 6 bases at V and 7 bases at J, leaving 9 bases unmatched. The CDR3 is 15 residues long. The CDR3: CASRPETGGGQPQHF. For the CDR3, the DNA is TGTGCCAGTAGACCAGAGACAGGGGGCGGGCAGCCCCAGCATTTT.

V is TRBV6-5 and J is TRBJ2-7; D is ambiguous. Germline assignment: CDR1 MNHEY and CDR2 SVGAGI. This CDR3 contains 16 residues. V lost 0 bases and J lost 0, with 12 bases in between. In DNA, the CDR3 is TGTGCCAGCAGTTACTCTGTAGCCGAGAGCTCCTACGAGCAGTACTTC. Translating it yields CASSYSVAESSYEQYF.

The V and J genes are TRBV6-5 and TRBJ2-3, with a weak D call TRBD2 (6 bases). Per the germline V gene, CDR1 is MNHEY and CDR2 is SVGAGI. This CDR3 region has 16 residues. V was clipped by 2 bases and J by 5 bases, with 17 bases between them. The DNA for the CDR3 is TGTGCCAGCAGTTACATCAGTGGGCGGGGTGGAGATACGCAGTATTTT. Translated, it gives CASSYISGRGGDTQYF.

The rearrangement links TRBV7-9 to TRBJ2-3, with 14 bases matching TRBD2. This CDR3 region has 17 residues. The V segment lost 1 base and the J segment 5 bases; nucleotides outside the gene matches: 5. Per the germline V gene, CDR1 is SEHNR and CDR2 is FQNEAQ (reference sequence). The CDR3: CASSLVLGLAGVDTQYF. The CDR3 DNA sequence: TGTGCCAGCAGCTTAGTACTGGGACTAGCGGGGGTAGATACGCAGTATTTT.

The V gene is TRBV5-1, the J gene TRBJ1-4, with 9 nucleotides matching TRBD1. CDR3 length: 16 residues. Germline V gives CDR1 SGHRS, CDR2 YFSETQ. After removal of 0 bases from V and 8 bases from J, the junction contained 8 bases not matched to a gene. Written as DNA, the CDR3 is TGCGCCAGCAGCTTGGCCGGGACAGGGAAAAACGAAAAACTGTTTTTT. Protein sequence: CASSLAGTGKNEKLFF. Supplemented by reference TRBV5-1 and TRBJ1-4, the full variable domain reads KAGVTQTPRYLIKTRGQQVTLSCSPISGHRSVSWYQQTPGQGLQFLFEYFSETQRNKGNFPGRFSGRQFSNSRSEMNVSTLELGDSALYLCASSLAGTGKNEKLFFGSGTQLSVL.

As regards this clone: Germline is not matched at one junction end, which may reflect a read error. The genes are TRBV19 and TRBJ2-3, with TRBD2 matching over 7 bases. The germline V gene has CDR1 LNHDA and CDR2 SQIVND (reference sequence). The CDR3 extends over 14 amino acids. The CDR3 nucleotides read TGTGCCAGTAGTGTAGATGGGACTACGGATACGCAGTATTTT. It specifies CASSVDGTTDTQYF.

DNA for the CDR3: TGTGCCAGCACCATTGGGGACAGGGGTTCTCTCGAGCAGTACTTC. Translating gives CASTIGDRGSLEQYF. This chain joins TRBV28 and TRBJ2-7, with TRBD1 matching over 10 bases. The V segment lost 7 bases and the J segment 6 bases; nucleotides outside the gene matches: 12. The CDR3 is 15 amino acids. CDR1 and CDR2 (germline): MDHEN, SYDVKM.

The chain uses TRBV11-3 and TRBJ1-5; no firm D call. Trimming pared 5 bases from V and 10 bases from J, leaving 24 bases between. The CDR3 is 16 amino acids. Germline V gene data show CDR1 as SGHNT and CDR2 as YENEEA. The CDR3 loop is CASSLNPLGGFLPQHF. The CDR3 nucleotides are TGTGCCAGCAGCCTAAATCCTTTGGGAGGGTTTCTTCCCCAGCATTTT.

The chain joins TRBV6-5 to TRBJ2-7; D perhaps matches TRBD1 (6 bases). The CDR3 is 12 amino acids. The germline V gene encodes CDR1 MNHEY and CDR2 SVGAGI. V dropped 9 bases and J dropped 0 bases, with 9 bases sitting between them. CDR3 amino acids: CASTGISYEQYF. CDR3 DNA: TGTGCCAGTACAGGGATCTCCTACGAGCAGTACTTC.

CDR3 sequence: CASSPPEQNEKLFF. Here the CDR3 DNA reads TGTGCCAGCTCACCACCGGAACAGAATGAAAAACTGTTTTTT. The J gene is TRBJ1-4, the V gene TRBV18; D call uncertain. Trimming pared 0 bases from V and 5 bases from J, leaving 7 bases between. The CDR3 extends over 14 amino acids. Germline V gene sequence: CDR1 KGHSH, CDR2 LQKENI.

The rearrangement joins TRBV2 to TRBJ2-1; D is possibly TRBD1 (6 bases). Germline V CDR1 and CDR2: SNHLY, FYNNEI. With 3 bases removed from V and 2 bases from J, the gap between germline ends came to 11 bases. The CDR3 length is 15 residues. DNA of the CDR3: TGTGCCAGCAGTGATTCCCCAGGGGCCTACAATGAGCAGTTCTTC. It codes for CASSDSPGAYNEQFF.